What follows are 22 T cell receptor beta chains derived from one specimen sequenced in a study of Tregs in tolerant kidney transplant recipients. The nonmyeloablative bone marrow transplants came from related graft donors, with transient mixed chimerism. TCRdb's table, derived via immunoSEQ multiplex PCR, lists solely in-frame clones and lacks some. The sample shows 40,000 to 50,000 clones, roughly 89% of them seen only once. Sequenced here: CD8+ T cells from blood (PBMCs), sampled 12 months after the transplant. These receptors all stem from a human patient who received a combined kidney and bone marrow transplant. Some T cells may be provided by the graft donor.

The chain is built from TRBV7-9 and TRBJ1-1, with a weak D call TRBD1 (5 bases). V was shortened by 0 bases and J by 6 bases, with 14 bases between the two germline ends. Germline V CDR1 and CDR2: SEHNR, FQNEAQ (reference sequence). The CDR3 contains 15 residues. Written as DNA, the CDR3 is TGTGCCAGCAGCTTAGCGGAGCGCAAAGGGGCTGAAGCTTTCTTT. The encoded protein is CASSLAERKGAEAFF.

The V gene is TRBV7-3, the J gene TRBJ2-3, with 7 positions matching TRBD2. Germline V lookup: CDR1 SGHTA, CDR2 FQGTGA. V dropped 6 bases and J dropped 0; count of bases not matched to a gene: 6. The length of the CDR3 is 15 residues. CDR3 loop: CASSASGASTDTQYF. Written as DNA, the CDR3 is TGTGCCAGCAGTGCTAGCGGAGCTAGCACAGATACGCAGTATTTT.

V gene TRBV15 combines with J gene TRBJ1-2; TRBD1 might be the D (5 bases). V lost 0 bases and J 5 bases, leaving 16 bases between the germline ends. The germline gives CDR1 LNHNV, CDR2 YYDKDF (reference sequence). This CDR3 is built from 16 residues. The CDR3 reads CATSRDHLGRVYGYTF. The DNA for the CDR3 is TGTGCCACCAGCAGAGATCATCTCGGCAGGGTTTATGGCTACACCTTC.

The chain is built from TRBV27 and TRBJ2-3; D is unclear. This CDR3 region has 11 residues. Germline lookup yields CDR1 MNHEY and CDR2 SMNVEV (reference sequence). V lost 2 bases and J 5 bases, leaving 2 bases between the germline ends. As DNA, the CDR3 is TGTGCCAGCAGTTTACAAGATACGCAGTATTTT. Its protein is CASSLQDTQYF.

The chain employs TRBV7-9 and TRBJ2-2; 7 positions match TRBD2. The CDR3 spans 16 residues. Per the germline V gene, CDR1 is SEHNR and CDR2 is FQNEAQ (reference sequence). With 3 bases clipped from V and 3 bases from J, the junction kept 7 bases outside the gene matches. The CDR3 sequence is CASSFRGSRYTGELFF. The CDR3 nucleotides read TGTGCCAGCAGCTTTCGCGGGAGCAGGTACACCGGGGAGCTGTTTTTT.

CDR3 DNA sequence: TGCGCCAGCAGCTTGGGGACTACCACCAATGACGAGCAGTACTTC. This sequence encodes CASSLGTTTNDEQYF. V and J are TRBV5-1 and TRBJ2-7, with D tentatively TRBD2 (6 bases). Trimming removed 0 bases at V and 5 bases at J, with 15 bases between. Germline CDR1 reads SGHRS; CDR2 reads YFSETQ. The CDR3 covers 15 residues. The whole variable domain, remainder taken from reference TRBV5-1 and TRBJ2-7, is KAGVTQTPRYLIKTRGQQVTLSCSPISGHRSVSWYQQTPGQGLQFLFEYFSETQRNKGNFPGRFSGRQFSNSRSEMNVSTLELGDSALYLCASSLGTTTNDEQYFGPGTRLTVT.

The chain recombines TRBV11-3 with TRBJ2-1; tentatively, D is TRBD2 (7 bases). CDR1 and CDR2 from the germline V gene are SGHNT and YENEEA. V dropped 2 bases and J dropped 8 bases, with 16 bases sitting between them. The CDR3 spans 15 residues. CDR3 in amino acids: CASSLRGGGPDEQFF. The CDR3 DNA reads TGTGCCAGCAGCTTAAGGGGGGGAGGGCCGGATGAGCAGTTCTTC.

V gene TRBV6-1 combines with J gene TRBJ1-5; TRBD1 aligns across 9 bases. The CDR3 is made up of 15 amino acids. The junction had 11 bases not matched to a gene; V was cut back by 8 bases and J by 6 bases. The V gene's germline CDR1 is MNHNS and CDR2 SASEGT. CDR3 nucleotides: TGTGCCAGCCGTATGAGGACAGGGGTCGGTCAGCCCCAGCATTTT. Residues: CASRMRTGVGQPQHF.

This sequence joins TRBV6-5 and TRBJ2-2; maybe TRBD2 (6 bases). Per germline, CDR1 MNHEY and CDR2 SVGAGI. Deletions cut 7 bases from V and 1 base from J, with 10 bases between. There are 14 residues in the CDR3. CDR3 bases: TGTGCCAGCACCCTGGGACTGAACACCGGGGAGCTGTTTTTT. The encoded protein is CASTLGLNTGELFF.

This clone appeared a single time. This sequence joins TRBV6-5 and TRBJ2-7, with D perhaps matching TRBD2 (5 bases). The CDR3 length is 14 residues. Looked up from germline, CDR1 is MNHEY and CDR2 is SVGAGI. The germline V and J ends were trimmed by 0 bases and 6 bases, with 12 bases remaining between them. CDR3 nucleotide sequence: TGTGCCAGCAGTTACTCAGTGGGAGTGGGCGAGCAGTACTTC. This codes for CASSYSVGVGEQYF.

The chain joins TRBV7-2 to TRBJ2-7; D call uncertain. CDR1 is SGHTA, CDR2 FQGNSA, per germline. The V end was cut by 5 bases, the J end by 2 bases, with 10 bases between. CDR3 size: 13 residues. Here the CDR3 reads CASSPVSPYEQYF. The CDR3 nucleotides read TGTGCCAGCAGCCCCGTGAGCCCCTACGAGCAGTACTTC.

The chain employs TRBV9 and TRBJ2-7, with 7 bases that match TRBD1. Trimming at V came to 4 bases and at J to 1 base, leaving 5 bases not matched to a gene. Germline CDR1 reads SGDLS; CDR2 reads YYNGEE. CDR3 length: 14 residues. Written as DNA, the CDR3 is TGTGCCAGCAGCCGAATACAGGGGTCCTACGAGCAGTACTTC. Protein sequence: CASSRIQGSYEQYF.

This clone was recorded only once. The chain links TRBV30 to TRBJ1-2; no clear D gene. V gave up 0 bases and J gave up 7 bases, with 18 bases separating them. CDR3 length: 15 amino acids. The V gene's germline CDR1 is GTSNPN and CDR2 SVGIG (reference sequence). The CDR3 DNA reads as TGTGCCTGGAGTGTACAATACCCCACATTGTCTGGCTACACCTTC. It is translated as CAWSVQYPTLSGYTF.

This clone appeared a few times. The rearrangement joins TRBV7-2 to TRBJ2-7; 10 bases are a match to TRBD2. With 6 bases clipped from V and 7 bases from J, the junction kept 3 bases outside the gene matches. The length of the CDR3 is 12 residues. Germline V gene sequence: CDR1 SGHTA, CDR2 FQGNSA. CDR3 nucleotide sequence: TGTGCCAGCAGTCTAGCGGGAGTAGAGCAGTACTTC. Its protein product is CASSLAGVEQYF. The variable domain in full, with the rest retrieved from reference TRBV7-2 and TRBJ2-7, is GAGVSQSPSNKVTEKGKDVELRCDPISGHTALYWYRQSLGQGLEFLIYFQGNSAPDKSGLPSDRFSAERTGGSVSTLTIQRTQQEDSAVYLCASSLAGVEQYFGPGTRLTVT.

This chain uses TRBV29-1 with TRBJ1-3; unclear D gene. The V end lost 4 bases, the J end lost 7 bases, and 14 bases lay between the germline ends. The CDR3 has 13 residues. The V gene's germline CDR1 is SQVTM and CDR2 ANQGSEA. CDR3 region: CSVVPSLGNTIYF. The CDR3 DNA reads as TGCAGCGTTGTTCCCTCTCTCGGGAACACCATATATTTT.

V usage is TRBV29-1 and J usage is TRBJ2-1, with 7 bases fitting TRBD1. CDR1 is SQVTM, CDR2 ANQGSEA, per germline. With 4 bases clipped from V and 6 bases from J, the junction kept 9 bases outside the gene matches. The length of the CDR3 is 14 residues. As DNA, the CDR3 is TGCAGCGTTGTAGGGACAGAGCATAGCAATGAGCAGTTCTTC. Protein sequence: CSVVGTEHSNEQFF.

This sequence joins TRBV7-8 and TRBJ2-7, with 11 positions matching TRBD1. CDR1 and CDR2 from the germline V gene are SGHVS and FQNEAQ. V gave up 4 bases and J gave up 4 bases; unmatched junction bases: 9. This CDR3 spans 16 amino acids. CDR3 DNA sequence: TGTGCCAGCAGCTCACCCACCGGGACAGGGGGATACGAGCAGTACTTC. Protein: CASSSPTGTGGYEQYF. Looking up the rest from reference TRBV7-8 and TRBJ2-7 gives the full variable domain: GAGVSQSPRYKVAKRGQDVALRCDPISGHVSLFWYQQALGQGPEFLTYFQNEAQLDKSGLPSDRFFAERPEGSVSTLKIQRTQQEDSAVYLCASSSPTGTGGYEQYFGPGTRLTVT.

This clone was seen only a few times. This chain connects TRBV4-1 to TRBJ2-5; 8 nucleotides agree with TRBD1. The J call may not be correct, given that the DNA end is closer to TRBJ2-7. CDR1 is MGHRA, CDR2 YSYEKL, per germline. The CDR3 extends over 14 amino acids. CDR3 amino acids: CASSQGTGPYEQYF. CDR3 DNA sequence: TGCGCCAGCAGCCAAGGGACAGGGCCCTACGAGCAGTACTTC.

The rearrangement links TRBV6-5 to TRBJ2-1; 8 bases match TRBD2. This CDR3 spans 15 amino acids. Germline values: CDR1 MNHEY, CDR2 SVGAGI. V lost 2 bases and J lost 8; bases outside the gene matches: 8. The chain's CDR3 is CASSYVAGGYDEQFF. The CDR3 bases are TGTGCCAGCAGTTACGTTGCGGGGGGATACGATGAGCAGTTCTTC.

This clone was observed once. The chain links TRBV13 to TRBJ2-5, with 10 bases matching TRBD2. V lost 5 bases to trimming and J lost 1 base; unmatched junction nucleotides: 10. The CDR3 contains 17 residues. Germline CDR1 PRHDT, CDR2 FYEKMQ (reference sequence). The CDR3 nucleotides read TGTGCCAGCAGCCCTGGGGGTAGCGGGAGGATCCAAGAGACCCAGTACTTC. It specifies CASSPGGSGRIQETQYF.

This clone was found once. This rearrangement joins TRBV10-1 to TRBJ2-3; tentative D call: TRBD2 (6 bases). Deletions cut 7 bases from V and 1 base from J, with 12 bases between. CDR3 length equals 14 residues. Germline loops: CDR1 WNHNN, CDR2 SYGVQD (reference sequence). The DNA for the CDR3 is TGCGCCAGCAACCGGGACTCACGCACAGATACGCAGTATTTT. Translated: CASNRDSRTDTQYF.

The gene calls are TRBV11-2 and TRBJ2-1; D not certain. The CDR3 covers 12 residues. Germline V gene data show CDR1 as SGHAT and CDR2 as FQNNGV. V lost 5 bases to trimming and J lost 5 bases, with 7 bases between them. The CDR3 reads CASSIGDNEQFF. In DNA, the CDR3 is TGTGCCAGCAGCATAGGAGACAATGAGCAGTTCTTC.